Presented here are 6 T cell receptor beta chains from one specimen sequenced in a study of blood T cell repertoires in COVID-19. Method: immunoSEQ multiplex PCR; TCRdb's copy keeps in-frame clones and lacks some. Altogether under 8,000 clones are present, 75% to 90% being singletons, with the ten largest covering around 4.7%. Specimen: peripheral blood. The receptors were sampled from a man of 80 years or more with active COVID-19.

The gene calls are TRBV5-1 and TRBJ1-1; no reliable D call. Deletions cut 5 bases from V and 0 bases from J, with 11 bases between. Germline V gene data show CDR1 as SGHRS and CDR2 as YFSETQ. The CDR3 covers 14 residues. The CDR3 nucleotides are TGCGCCAGCAGATTCGAGCTACTGAACACTGAAGCTTTCTTT. Translation: CASRFELLNTEAFF.

J is TRBJ2-4 and V is TRBV6-6; the match to TRBD1 covers 7 bases. V was pared by 0 bases and J by 4 bases, with 6 bases of the junction left unmatched. The germline gives CDR1 MNHNY, CDR2 SVGAGI (reference sequence). The length of the CDR3 is 16 residues. The CDR3 region is CASSYSSEGAKNIQYF. CDR3 coding DNA: TGTGCCAGCAGTTACTCGTCTGAGGGGGCGAAAAACATTCAGTACTTC.

J is TRBJ2-3 and V is TRBV12-3 or TRBV12-4; possibly TRBD2 for D (5 bases). The CDR3 consists of 13 residues. Deletions cut 0 bases from V and 5 bases from J, with 6 bases between. The DNA for the CDR3 is TGTGCCAGCAGTTTAGCGGGAGTAGATACGCAGTATTTT. Translating gives CASSLAGVDTQYF.

This clone has only one observation. V is TRBV24-1 and J is TRBJ2-2, with D hard to call. Trimming shortened V by 7 bases and J by 6 bases, and 11 bases separated the two germline ends. The CDR3 contains 13 residues. CDR1 is KGHDR, CDR2 SFDVKD, per germline. The CDR3 nucleotides are TGTGCCACCAGCGCGACTCCGCCCGGGGAGCTGTTTTTT. Amino acids: CATSATPPGELFF.

This clone was counted between two and nine times. In DNA form, the CDR3 reads TGTGCCAGCAGTGGGCAGGTGTCCGAGCAGTACTTC. It is translated as CASSGQVSEQYF. The chain joins TRBV28 to TRBJ2-7, with unresolved D. Trimming removed 5 bases at V and 6 bases at J, with 11 bases between. Germline V CDR1 and CDR2: MDHEN, SYDVKM. This CDR3 has 12 residues.

The gene calls are TRBV30 and TRBJ2-1; possible D gene TRBD2, 6 bases. The CDR3 loop spans 14 amino acids. Germline loops: CDR1 GTSNPN, CDR2 SVGIG (reference sequence). V shed 3 bases and J shed 4 bases, with 13 bases lying between them. The CDR3 here is CAWRGLGMYNEQFF. The CDR3 bases are TGTGCCTGGAGGGGACTGGGAATGTACAATGAGCAGTTCTTC.